A selection of T cell receptor beta chains follows, all from one sample in a study of OX40 agonist ivuxolimab in advanced cancers. Some clones are missing from TCRdb's copy, which holds only in-frame ones; the method was immunoSEQ multiplex PCR. The sample consists of tens of thousands of clones, 70% to 85% of them appearing once. The sequencing used CD4+ or CD8+ T cells sorted from blood, collected in a trial of the OX40 agonist ivuxolimab. The receptors were gathered from an adult with an advanced solid tumor such as melanoma, head and neck, liver or kidney cancer. Both conserved end residues are part of each CDR3. A D gene is named only where the DNA matches it firmly. Size is stated for part of the rows, as once, few or many counts, or as a class when the clone is expanded.

V: TRBV7-2; D: .; size: .; J: TRBJ2-5; CDR3: CASSFQSGAQETQYF; DNA: TGTGCCAGCAGCTTCCAATCCGGGGCTCAAGAGACCCAGTACTTC
V: TRBV29-1; D: .; size: .; J: TRBJ1-2; CDR3: CSVETGSSNYGYTF; DNA: TGCAGCGTTGAGACAGGAAGTTCTAACTATGGCTACACCTTC
V: TRBV19; D: .; size: .; J: TRBJ2-5; CDR3: CASSIRLRETQYF; DNA: TGTGCCAGTAGTATACGACTACGGGAGACCCAGTACTTC
V: TRBV19; D: TRBD1; size: .; J: TRBJ1-2; CDR3: CASRDRGRSGYTF; DNA: TGTGCCAGTCGGGACAGGGGGCGGAGTGGCTACACCTTC
V: TRBV6-5; D: TRBD2; size: .; J: TRBJ2-1; CDR3: CASSYSGGGGREQFF; DNA: TGTGCCAGCAGTTACTCGGGGGGGGGAGGTCGAGAGCAGTTCTTC
V: TRBV7-2; D: TRBD1; size: few; J: TRBJ2-5; CDR3: CASSWGQQETQYF; DNA: TGTGCCAGCAGCTGGGGACAGCAAGAGACCCAGTACTTC
V: TRBV5-4; D: .; size: .; J: TRBJ2-7; CDR3: CASSLAGQSYEQYF; DNA: TGTGCCAGCAGCTTGGCGGGGCAATCCTACGAGCAGTACTTC
V: TRBV2; D: .; size: .; J: TRBJ1-1; CDR3: CASSRQVPGTEAFF; DNA: TGTGCCAGCAGCAGACAGGTCCCCGGCACTGAAGCTTTCTTT
V: TRBV29-1; D: TRBD1; size: .; J: TRBJ1-2; CDR3: CSVTGQAAGGGYTF; DNA: TGCAGCGTTACTGGACAGGCCGCCGGGGGTGGCTACACCTTC
V: TRBV5-1; D: .; size: .; J: TRBJ1-5; CDR3: CASSLDGQPSNQPQHF; DNA: TGCGCCAGCAGCTTGGACGGGCAGCCTAGCAATCAGCCCCAGCATTTT
V: TRBV6-1; D: .; size: .; J: TRBJ1-6; CDR3: CASSPSSSYNSPLHF; DNA: TGTGCCAGCAGCCCGTCCAGCTCCTATAATTCACCCCTCCACTTT
V: TRBV19; D: .; size: .; J: TRBJ1-1; CDR3: CASSSGRHMNTEAFF; DNA: TGTGCCAGTTCCTCCGGGCGACACATGAACACTGAAGCTTTCTTT
V: TRBV7-2; D: TRBD2; size: .; J: TRBJ2-7; CDR3: CASSSARGGTYEQYF; DNA: TGTGCCAGCAGCTCAGCTCGGGGGGGCACCTACGAGCAGTACTTC
V: TRBV7-2; D: TRBD2; size: .; J: TRBJ2-3; CDR3: CASSLVKAGDGTDTQYF; DNA: TGTGCCAGCAGCTTAGTCAAAGCGGGGGACGGCACAGATACGCAGTATTTT
V: TRBV6-5; D: TRBD2; size: .; J: TRBJ2-1; CDR3: CASMGAGGGNEQFF; DNA: TGTGCCAGCATGGGTGCGGGGGGGGGCAATGAGCAGTTCTTC
V: TRBV5-5; D: .; size: .; J: TRBJ1-4; CDR3: CASSLGLGGETNEKLFF; DNA: TGTGCCAGCAGCTTGGGATTGGGGGGCGAAACTAATGAAAAACTGTTTTTT
V: TRBV7-9; D: TRBD1; size: .; J: TRBJ2-7; CDR3: CASSSRDRPPYEQYF; DNA: TGTGCCAGCAGCTCCCGGGACAGGCCCCCCTACGAGCAGTACTTC
V: TRBV7-9; D: .; size: .; J: TRBJ2-7; CDR3: CASSLGGEWISYEQYF; DNA: TGTGCCAGCAGCTTAGGGGGCGAGTGGATCTCCTACGAGCAGTACTTC
V: TRBV7-9; D: .; size: .; J: TRBJ1-4; CDR3: CASSFPYEKLFF; DNA: TGTGCCAGCAGCTTTCCTTACGAAAAACTGTTTTTT
V: TRBV11-3; D: .; size: .; J: TRBJ1-1; CDR3: CASSLDENREAFF; DNA: TGTGCCAGCAGCTTAGATGAGAACCGTGAAGCTTTCTTT
V: TRBV6-5; D: .; size: .; J: TRBJ2-1; CDR3: CASSLSSVHYNEQFF; DNA: TGTGCCAGCAGCCTAAGTAGTGTGCATTACAATGAGCAGTTCTTC
V: TRBV11-1; D: .; size: once; J: TRBJ2-1; CDR3: CASSLDRLEQFF; DNA: TGTGCCAGCAGCTTAGACAGGCTAGAGCAGTTCTTC
V: TRBV21-1; D: .; size: .; J: TRBJ1-1; CDR3: CASSKVGGGEAFF; DNA: TGTGCCAGCAGCAAAGTCGGGGGGGGAGAAGCTTTCTTT
V: TRBV5-6; D: TRBD1; size: .; J: TRBJ2-2; CDR3: CATTPHRGGFGELFF; DNA: TGTGCCACTACGCCTCACAGGGGTGGATTCGGGGAGCTGTTTTTT
V: TRBV13; D: .; size: .; J: TRBJ1-2; CDR3: CASSLRPGSDGYTF; DNA: TGTGCCAGCAGCTTGAGACCCGGGTCGGATGGCTACACCTTC
V: TRBV6-6; D: TRBD1; size: .; J: TRBJ2-7; CDR3: CASSLTPGQSYEQYF; DNA: TGTGCCAGCAGTTTAACCCCGGGACAGAGCTACGAGCAGTACTTC
V: TRBV5-1; D: .; size: .; J: TRBJ1-1; CDR3: CASSLAPGAEAFF; DNA: TGCGCCAGCAGCTTGGCCCCTGGCGCTGAAGCTTTCTTT
V: TRBV27; D: .; size: .; J: TRBJ1-2; CDR3: CASSLYSGAYGYTF; DNA: TGTGCCAGCAGTTTATATTCGGGGGCCTATGGCTACACCTTC
V: TRBV5-6; D: .; size: medium-sized; J: TRBJ1-5; CDR3: CASRKGFGSNQPQHF; DNA: TGTGCCAGCAGGAAGGGGTTCGGCAGCAATCAGCCCCAGCATTTT
V: TRBV4-1; D: .; size: .; J: TRBJ1-3; CDR3: CASSQDLGGRWAGNTIYF; DNA: TGCGCCAGCAGCCAAGACCTTGGGGGCAGGTGGGCTGGAAACACCATATATTTT
V: TRBV4-1; D: .; size: few; J: TRBJ1-5; CDR3: CASSQGPGAGQPQHF; DNA: TGCGCCAGCAGCCAGGGCCCCGGGGCGGGTCAGCCCCAGCATTTT
V: TRBV5-6; D: .; size: .; J: TRBJ2-4; CDR3: CASSWSALAKNIQYF; DNA: TGTGCCAGCAGCTGGTCGGCACTAGCCAAAAACATTCAGTACTTC
V: TRBV19; D: .; size: .; J: TRBJ2-4; CDR3: CASSIIGTGNIQYF; DNA: TGTGCCAGTAGTATAATCGGAACCGGGAACATTCAGTACTTC
V: TRBV29-1; D: TRBD1; size: .; J: TRBJ1-2; CDR3: CSVIRTGGYGYTF; DNA: TGCAGCGTTATCAGGACAGGGGGCTATGGCTACACCTTC
V: TRBV6-5; D: TRBD1; size: .; J: TRBJ1-1; CDR3: CASSLGDRATEAFF; DNA: TGTGCCAGCAGTTTGGGGGACAGGGCGACTGAAGCTTTCTTT
V: TRBV5-1; D: TRBD1; size: once; J: TRBJ1-2; CDR3: CASSLGTGNYGYTF; DNA: TGCGCCAGCAGCTTGGGGACAGGAAACTATGGCTACACCTTC
V: TRBV5-1; D: .; size: .; J: TRBJ1-1; CDR3: CATSQGGDTEAFF; DNA: TGCGCCACCTCACAGGGTGGGGACACTGAAGCTTTCTTT
V: TRBV2; D: TRBD1; size: .; J: TRBJ2-7; CDR3: CASRDDRGREQYF; DNA: TGTGCCAGCAGAGACGACAGGGGCAGGGAGCAGTACTTC
V: TRBV7-2; D: TRBD1; size: .; J: TRBJ1-2; CDR3: CASSLAAGGKGYTF; DNA: TGTGCCAGCAGCTTAGCGGCAGGGGGTAAGGGCTACACCTTC
V: TRBV6-5; D: .; size: .; J: TRBJ2-7; CDR3: CASSYRAEVYEQYF; DNA: TGTGCCAGCAGTTACCGGGCAGAAGTCTACGAGCAGTACTTC
V: TRBV14; D: .; size: .; J: TRBJ1-1; CDR3: CASSQDPVMNTEAFF; DNA: TGTGCCAGCAGCCAAGACCCAGTCATGAACACTGAAGCTTTCTTT
V: TRBV21-1; D: .; size: .; J: TRBJ2-7; CDR3: CASSKGEKTGFVSYEQYF; DNA: TGTGCCAGCAGCAAGGGGGAAAAAACAGGGTTCGTCTCCTACGAGCAGTACTTC
V: TRBV5-6; D: TRBD1; size: .; J: TRBJ2-1; CDR3: CASSLLGRDRGYNEQFF; DNA: TGTGCCAGCAGCTTGTTGGGTCGGGACAGGGGCTACAATGAGCAGTTCTTC
V: TRBV6-1; D: .; size: .; J: TRBJ1-1; CDR3: CASSERFPEAFF; DNA: TGTGCCAGCAGTGAAAGGTTCCCTGAAGCTTTCTTT
V: TRBV11-3; D: TRBD1; size: .; J: TRBJ1-3; CDR3: CASSRGDQGASGNTIYF; DNA: TGTGCCAGCAGCAGAGGAGACCAGGGGGCAAGCGGAAACACCATATATTTT
V: TRBV5-1; D: .; size: .; J: TRBJ2-2; CDR3: CASSPDRPNTGELFF; DNA: TGCGCCAGCAGTCCAGACAGGCCGAACACCGGGGAGCTGTTTTTT
V: TRBV19; D: TRBD2; size: .; J: TRBJ2-1; CDR3: CASTPLSGGFNEQFF; DNA: TGTGCCAGTACCCCTCTATCGGGGGGGTTCAATGAGCAGTTCTTC
V: TRBV7-2; D: TRBD1; size: .; J: TRBJ1-2; CDR3: CASSIWDRGSGYTF; DNA: TGTGCCAGCAGCATATGGGACAGGGGAAGCGGCTACACCTTC
V: TRBV29-1; D: TRBD1; size: .; J: TRBJ2-2; CDR3: CSVEEPDRGFMYTGELFF; DNA: TGCAGCGTTGAAGAGCCAGACAGGGGTTTCATGTACACCGGGGAGCTGTTTTTT
V: TRBV7-2; D: TRBD1; size: .; J: TRBJ2-5; CDR3: CASSQGQGLERYF; DNA: TGTGCCAGCAGCCAAGGACAGGGGTTGGAGCGGTACTTC
V: TRBV5-1; D: TRBD1; size: .; J: TRBJ2-7; CDR3: CASSFQDRVGEQYF; DNA: TGCGCCAGCAGCTTCCAGGACAGGGTAGGCGAGCAGTACTTC
V: TRBV27; D: .; size: .; J: TRBJ2-3; CDR3: CASSFRMTDTQYF; DNA: TGTGCCAGCAGTTTTCGTATGACAGATACGCAGTATTTT
V: TRBV7-2; D: .; size: .; J: TRBJ2-3; CDR3: CASSPARSTDTQYF; DNA: TGTGCCAGCAGCCCAGCGAGGAGCACAGATACGCAGTATTTT
V: TRBV5-1; D: .; size: .; J: TRBJ1-4; CDR3: CASSSTTATNEKLFF; DNA: TGCGCCAGCAGCAGTACGACGGCAACTAATGAAAAACTGTTTTTT
V: TRBV5-6; D: .; size: once; J: TRBJ2-7; CDR3: CASSPYPGVGGDEQYF; DNA: TGTGCCAGCAGCCCCTATCCTGGAGTGGGGGGCGACGAGCAGTACTTC
V: TRBV11-2; D: TRBD1; size: .; J: TRBJ1-1; CDR3: CASSSHRGEAFF; DNA: TGTGCCAGCAGCTCCCACAGGGGGGAAGCTTTCTTT
V: TRBV6-1; D: .; size: .; J: TRBJ2-2; CDR3: CANSNRALTGELFF; DNA: TGTGCCAACTCGAACAGGGCCCTCACCGGGGAGCTGTTTTTT
V: TRBV6-1; D: TRBD1; size: .; J: TRBJ2-1; CDR3: CASSSGTGHYNEQFF; DNA: TGTGCCAGCAGTTCCGGGACAGGTCATTACAATGAGCAGTTCTTC
V: TRBV6-6; D: .; size: .; J: TRBJ2-2; CDR3: CASSYLGVGELFF; DNA: TGTGCCAGCAGTTACCTGGGTGTCGGGGAGCTGTTTTTT
V: TRBV5-6; D: .; size: .; J: TRBJ1-1; CDR3: CASSPSQAFF; DNA: TGTGCCAGCAGCCCCAGTCAGGCTTTCTTT